These 12 T cell receptor beta chains originate from one sample sequenced in a study of blood T cells in healthy people across ages. Together with a sample-barcoded 5' primer, a J-beta primer mix was included in a second PCR lasting about 7 to 11 cycles. TCRdb recomputed calls from the 5' RACE reads with MiXCR, one row per CDR3 protein. The table records 1.8 million or so distinct CDR3 sequences, 30% to 40% of them present only once. The source material was blood. The receptors originated from a human donor in good health.

This clonotype was seen a handful of times. The V and J genes are TRBV10-3 and TRBJ2-7; D may be TRBD2 (6 bases). This CDR3 region has 11 residues. Germline lookup yields CDR1 ENHRY and CDR2 SYGVKD. V lost 6 bases and J 5 bases, leaving 8 bases between the germline ends. In nucleotides, the CDR3 is TGTGCCATCAGGGGGACTGACGAGCAGTACTTC. Its translation is CAIRGTDEQYF.

The chain combines TRBV20-1 with TRBJ1-2; D gene uncertain. CDR3 length: 13 residues. The V end was cut by 3 bases, the J end by 3 bases, with 11 bases between. CDR1 is DFQATT and CDR2 is SNEGSKA in the germline V gene (reference sequence). CDR3 protein: CSASPSDYYGYTF. The CDR3 DNA reads TGCAGTGCTAGTCCGAGTGATTACTATGGCTACACCTTC.

The chain combines TRBV29-1 with TRBJ2-5, with D uncertain. Trimming stripped 0 bases from V and 11 bases from J, with 10 bases between. This CDR3 is 11 amino acids long. Per germline, CDR1 SQVTM and CDR2 ANQGSEA. The CDR3, as DNA: TGCAGCGTTGAAGAATGGGGTGAGCAGTACTTC. Translated, it gives CSVEEWGEQYF.

This clonotype was observed a handful of times. This chain joins TRBV20-1 and TRBJ2-1; 7 positions match TRBD2. Germline-derived CDR1 and CDR2 are DFQATT and SNEGSKA (reference sequence). CDR3 length: 13 amino acids. J lost 10 bases, V lost 3 bases, and 9 bases had no gene match. In DNA, the CDR3 is TGCAGTGCTAGTCAGGATGGGCGGGGGGAGCAGTTCTTC. This encodes CSASQDGRGEQFF.

In DNA form, the CDR3 reads TGTGCCAGCAGGATAGCGGGGGGACGGACCGGGGAGCTGTTTTTT. It yields the protein CASRIAGGRTGELFF. The chain joins TRBV13 to TRBJ2-2, with 10 bases lining up with TRBD2. The CDR3 spans 15 residues. Germline-derived CDR1 and CDR2 are PRHDT and FYEKMQ (reference sequence). V lost 6 bases, J lost 5 bases, and 6 bases stayed unmatched.

The genes are TRBV28 and TRBJ1-2, with D perhaps TRBD1 (6 bases). In germline, CDR1 is MDHEN, CDR2 SYDVKM. V lost 8 bases and J 3 bases, leaving 19 bases between the germline ends. This CDR3 is built from 15 residues. This CDR3 reads CASGRTAQGHYGYTF. In nucleotides, the CDR3 is TGTGCCAGCGGCCGGACTGCTCAGGGGCACTATGGCTACACCTTC.

The V and J genes are TRBV10-3 and TRBJ2-7, with 7 bases matching TRBD1. This CDR3 region has 15 residues. Germline lookup yields CDR1 ENHRY and CDR2 SYGVKD. With 10 bases clipped from V and 3 bases from J, the junction kept 15 bases outside the gene matches. CDR3 residues: CATLSRQGRLYEQYF. CDR3 sequence (DNA): TGTGCCACACTGTCTAGACAGGGCCGTCTCTACGAGCAGTACTTC.

This chain connects TRBV19 to TRBJ1-6, with unresolved D. V was shortened by 5 bases and J by 7 bases, with 18 bases between the two germline ends. Germline lookup yields CDR1 LNHDA and CDR2 SQIVND (reference sequence). The CDR3 length is 16 residues. The CDR3 nucleotides read TGTGCCAGTAGTGAAGATAGGGTGGCCCTGAATTCACCCCTCCACTTT. Its translation is CASSEDRVALNSPLHF.

This chain connects TRBV20-1 to TRBJ2-1, with TRBD1 matching 7 bases. The CDR3 length is 14 residues. Germline V gives CDR1 DFQATT, CDR2 SNEGSKA (reference sequence). After removal of 4 bases from V and 10 bases from J, the junction contained 13 bases not matched to a gene. CDR3 DNA: TGCAGTGCTACCAATGACAGGGTCCTCTACGAGCAGTTCTTC. It is translated as CSATNDRVLYEQFF.

The rearrangement uses TRBV6-4 and TRBJ2-5, with 12 bases matching TRBD1. With V trimmed by 5 bases and J by 5 bases, 9 bases remained unmatched. CDR1 MRHNA and CDR2 SNTAGT come from the germline V gene. The CDR3 totals 16 residues. For the CDR3, the DNA is TGTGCCAGCAGTCAACCGGGACAGGGGGCCTGGGAGACCCAGTACTTC. Translation gives CASSQPGQGAWETQYF.

The genes are TRBV3-1 and TRBJ2-3; a possible D gene is TRBD2 (6 bases). Trimming removed 1 base at V and 2 bases at J, with 10 bases between. From germline, CDR1 is LGHDT and CDR2 YNNKEL (reference sequence). There are 15 residues in the CDR3. The CDR3 coding sequence is TGTGCCAGCAGCCAAGCAGGGACTTCCACAGATACGCAGTATTTT. Translation gives CASSQAGTSTDTQYF.

The V call is TRBV14, the J call TRBJ1-1; D may be TRBD1 (5 bases). The CDR3 is 15 amino acids. V was shortened by 1 base and J by 4 bases, with 13 bases between the two germline ends. Germline CDR1 and CDR2: SGHDN and FVKESK. The CDR3 protein is CASSQVRQGGTEAFF. CDR3 in DNA: TGTGCCAGCAGCCAAGTCCGCCAGGGAGGCACTGAAGCTTTCTTT.